These 18 T cell receptor beta chains were all obtained from the same sample, sequenced in a study of identical twins. TCRdb reanalysed the 5' RACE reads using MiXCR and keeps one entry per CDR3 protein. The sample holds about 250,000 distinct CDR3 sequences, approximately 7.3% seen once. These data were also reused for a study on yellow fever vaccine responses in identical twins.

The specimen sequenced was CD8+ T cells sorted from blood. The receptors shown here come from a woman aged 18-35 years in good health.

The genes are TRBV5-5 and TRBJ2-3, with 9 positions matching TRBD2. The CDR3 is 15 amino acids. CDR1 and CDR2 from the germline V gene are SGHKS and YYEKEE (reference sequence). Germline trimming cut 2 bases from V and 4 bases from J; bases unmatched to any gene: 5. The CDR3 here is CASSFLAGRSDTQYF. The CDR3 DNA reads TGTGCCAGCAGCTTCCTAGCGGGACGGTCAGATACGCAGTATTTT.

The sample holds many counts of this clonotype. The V call is TRBV2, the J call TRBJ2-3; maybe TRBD2 (5 bases). The CDR3 is 15 amino acids. The germline gives CDR1 SNHLY, CDR2 FYNNEI. The V and J ends lost 6 bases and 0 bases respectively, with 13 bases between them. CDR3 sequence reads: CASSAADPSTDTQYF. DNA for the CDR3: TGTGCCAGCAGCGCAGCGGATCCTAGCACAGATACGCAGTATTTT.

This chain joins TRBV11-1 and TRBJ2-1; the D gene could be TRBD1 or TRBD2 (5 bases each). Trimming took 5 bases from V and 1 from J, leaving 24 bases between them. The CDR3 totals 19 residues. CDR1 is SGHAT, CDR2 FQDESV, per germline (reference sequence). CDR3 sequence reads: CASSGAGGEPFRSYNEQFF. The CDR3, as DNA: TGTGCCAGCAGCGGGGCGGGCGGCGAGCCTTTCCGGTCCTACAATGAGCAGTTCTTC.

The table lists this clonotype with many counts. The CDR3 region has the DNA TGCAGCGCCGAGGGGGGGGAGCCTGAGCAGTTCTTC. Translated: CSAEGGEPEQFF. The rearrangement links TRBV29-1 to TRBJ2-1, with D maybe TRBD2 (7 bases). CDR3 length: 12 residues. Germline V gene sequence: CDR1 SQVTM, CDR2 ANQGSEA. V lost 7 bases and J 9 bases, leaving 16 bases between the germline ends.

This clonotype has a count of ten or more. The chain combines TRBV15 with TRBJ2-7; D may be TRBD1 (6 bases). Germline V lookup: CDR1 LNHNV, CDR2 YYDKDF (reference sequence). V dropped 4 bases and J dropped 2 bases, with 15 bases sitting between them. This CDR3 is 15 amino acids long. CDR3 DNA sequence: TGTGCCACCAGCATGTTGGGCAGGGGCCCCTACGAGCAGTACTTC. It encodes CATSMLGRGPYEQYF. Variable domain in full (rest from reference TRBV15 and TRBJ2-7): DAMVIQNPRYQVTQFGKPVTLSCSQTLNHNVMYWYQQKSSQAPKLLFHYYDKDFNNEADTPDNFQSRRPNTSFCFLDIRSPGLGDTAMYLCATSMLGRGPYEQYFGPGTRLTVT.

This clonotype was detected only a few times. CDR3 protein: CSARNYGSGNTIYF. The CDR3 bases are TGCAGTGCTAGAAACTACGGCTCTGGAAACACCATATATTTT. The V gene is TRBV20-1, the J gene TRBJ1-3; no clear D. The CDR3 length is 14 residues. V lost 2 bases and J 0 bases, leaving 8 bases between the germline ends. The V gene's germline CDR1 is DFQATT and CDR2 SNEGSKA (reference sequence).

This clonotype was counted at least ten times. The chain joins TRBV4-2 to TRBJ2-3; possible D gene TRBD2, 6 bases. V was cut by 0 bases and J by 6 bases, with 10 bases left in between. Germline V gene sequence: CDR1 LGHNA, CDR2 YNFKEQ. The CDR3 consists of 14 residues. The CDR3 sequence is CASSQETGADTQYF. For the CDR3, the DNA is TGTGCCAGCAGCCAAGAGACGGGAGCCGATACGCAGTATTTT.

This clonotype was counted many times. The CDR3 here is CSVETGLGETQYF. The CDR3 DNA reads as TGCAGCGTGGAGACAGGGCTTGGAGAGACCCAGTACTTC. The rearrangement joins TRBV29-1 to TRBJ2-5; TRBD1 matches 7 bases. Germline CDR1 SQVTM, CDR2 ANQGSEA. V was clipped by 6 bases and J by 4 bases; unmatched bases: 8. This CDR3 has 13 residues.

This clonotype was seen more than once but under ten times. The chain links TRBV28 to TRBJ2-2; D ambiguous. Germline CDR1 is MDHEN and CDR2 is SYDVKM. Trimming cost V 3 bases and J 6 bases, with 8 bases left between them. The CDR3 is made up of 13 amino acids. The CDR3 sequence is CASSFRWAGELFF. Written as DNA, the CDR3 is TGTGCCAGCAGTTTTAGGTGGGCCGGGGAGCTGTTTTTT.

This clonotype appeared many times. The CDR3 DNA is TGCAGCGTTAAGGGGGGGAACTACAATGAGCAGTTCTTC. The encoded protein is CSVKGGNYNEQFF. The chain employs TRBV29-1 and TRBJ2-1; D is possibly TRBD2 (7 bases). This CDR3 is built from 13 residues. Looked up from germline, CDR1 is SQVTM and CDR2 is ANQGSEA. Trimming took off 5 bases at V and 3 bases at J, with 11 bases between the two ends.

The rearrangement links TRBV5-1 to TRBJ1-1, with 7 positions matching TRBD1. In germline, CDR1 is SGHRS, CDR2 YFSETQ. V lost 1 base and J lost 3; bases outside the gene matches: 6. The CDR3 contains 15 residues. This chain's CDR3 is CASSLRGGVHTEAFF. CDR3 sequence (DNA): TGCGCCAGCAGCTTGCGAGGGGGCGTCCACACTGAAGCTTTCTTT.

This clonotype has a handful of counts. This chain connects TRBV7-9 to TRBJ2-7; D might be TRBD2 (6 bases). Between the trimmed V and J ends, which lost 9 bases and 1 base, there was a span of 13 bases. The CDR3 loop spans 13 amino acids. The germline CDR1 and CDR2 sequences are SEHNR and FQNEAQ (reference sequence). CDR3 region: CASTGTSSYEQYF. CDR3 DNA sequence: TGTGCCAGTACCGGGACTTCATCCTACGAGCAGTACTTC.

This chain connects TRBV10-3 to TRBJ1-6, with D tentatively TRBD1 (6 bases). V was cut by 11 bases and J by 7 bases, with 12 bases left in between. CDR1 ENHRY and CDR2 SYGVKD come from the germline V gene. The length of the CDR3 is 12 residues. CDR3 sequence (DNA): TGTGCCGGGGGCCAGGAAAATTCACCCCTCCACTTT. Protein: CAGGQENSPLHF.

The CDR3 loop reads CASSIGTRPEQYF. CDR3 sequence (DNA): TGTGCCAGCAGCATCGGGACTAGACCTGAGCAGTACTTC. The rearrangement uses TRBV7-9 and TRBJ2-7, with 8 bases that match TRBD2. This CDR3 is built from 13 residues. The germline V gene encodes CDR1 SEHNR and CDR2 FQNEAQ (reference sequence). The junction had 7 bases not matched to a gene; V was cut back by 5 bases and J by 7 bases.

This chain links TRBV23-1 with TRBJ2-3; 10 bases are a match to TRBD1. TRBV23-1 counts as an open reading frame of uncertain function. This CDR3 has 18 residues. The junction had 11 bases not matched to a gene; V was cut back by 0 bases and J by 5 bases. CDR3 region: CASSQSIWDRGPQDTQYF. In DNA form, the CDR3 reads TGCGCCAGCAGTCAATCGATTTGGGACAGGGGTCCCCAAGATACGCAGTATTTT.

This chain uses TRBV11-2 with TRBJ2-7, with 11 bases matching TRBD1. V shed 5 bases and J 6 bases; nucleotides not matched to a gene: 6. The germline CDR1 and CDR2 sequences are SGHAT and FQNNGV. The CDR3 is 14 amino acids. CDR3 loop: CASSAGTGGLEQYF. The CDR3 coding sequence is TGTGCCAGCAGCGCCGGGACAGGGGGTCTCGAGCAGTACTTC.

This chain connects TRBV28 to TRBJ1-1; weak D call: TRBD1 (5 bases). The length of the CDR3 is 12 residues. Germline assignment: CDR1 MDHEN and CDR2 SYDVKM. V lost 4 bases to trimming and J lost 7 bases, with 10 bases between them. The CDR3 nucleotides are TGTGCCAGCAGTTGGGGACGGCGTGAAGCTTTCTTT. Translating gives CASSWGRREAFF.

This clonotype was recorded many times. V and J are TRBV14 and TRBJ2-1, with 7 positions matching TRBD2. Germline V gene sequence: CDR1 SGHDN, CDR2 FVKESK. Trimming removed 0 bases from V and 5 bases from J; junction bases left unmatched: 10. This CDR3 has 17 amino acids. The CDR3 spells CASSQDNPAGIHNEQFF. DNA of the CDR3: TGTGCCAGCAGCCAAGATAATCCAGCGGGGATCCACAATGAGCAGTTCTTC.